This T cell receptor beta chain was captured by sequencing in a study of early T cells in non-severe SARS-CoV-2 infection. Across the study: Sequenced bulk RNA came from whole blood that was unsorted, and chains were unpaired. General study findings and limits: Private and CD4 specificities were missed by VDJdb matching, skewed to anti-spike CD8.

In its sample, this clonotype was seen many times. No antigen is known for it. Each cDNA molecule carried a unique molecular identifier. TCRdb redid the calling of the 5' RACE reads with MiXCR, one entry per CDR3 protein. This table holds tens of thousands of distinct CDR3 sequences, around 8% found once. The CDR3 is 13 residues long. Trimming cost V 4 bases and J 3 bases, with 10 bases left between them. Per germline, CDR1 SQVTM and CDR2 ANQGSEA. The sample was whole blood. The chain has TRBV29-1 and TRBJ2-1, with D uncertain. This receptor was identified in an adult who was a healthcare worker with PCR-confirmed SARS-CoV-2 infection or an uninfected control (not recorded which). The CDR3 DNA sequence: TGCAGCGTTGTAAAGGTAAACTACAATGAGCAGTTCTTC. This sequence encodes CSVVKVNYNEQFF.